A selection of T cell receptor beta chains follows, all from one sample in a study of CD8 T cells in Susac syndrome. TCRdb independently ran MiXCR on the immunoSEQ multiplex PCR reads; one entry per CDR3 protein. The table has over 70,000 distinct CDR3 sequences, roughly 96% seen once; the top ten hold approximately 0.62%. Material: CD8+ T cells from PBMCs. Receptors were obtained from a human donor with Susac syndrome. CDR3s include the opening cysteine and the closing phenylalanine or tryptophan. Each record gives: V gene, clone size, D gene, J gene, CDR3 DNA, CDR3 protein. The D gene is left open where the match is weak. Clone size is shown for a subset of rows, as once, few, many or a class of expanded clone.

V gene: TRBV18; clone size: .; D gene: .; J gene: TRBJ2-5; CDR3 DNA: TGTGCCAGCTCACCACGGCAGCCCGGGGAGACCCAGTACTTC; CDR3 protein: CASSPRQPGETQYF
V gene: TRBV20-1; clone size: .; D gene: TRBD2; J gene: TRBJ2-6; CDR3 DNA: TGCAGTGCCCGGACTAGCGGGGGTCCCTCTGGGGCCAACGTCCTGACTTTC; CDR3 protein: CSARTSGGPSGANVLTF
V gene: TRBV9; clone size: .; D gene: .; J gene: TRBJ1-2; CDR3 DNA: TGTGCCAGCAGCGTAAGGTCTGGTGAAGGCTACACCTTC; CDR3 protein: CASSVRSGEGYTF
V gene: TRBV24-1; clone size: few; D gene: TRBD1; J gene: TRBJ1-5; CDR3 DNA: TGTGCCACCAGTGAGGGCGACAGGGGTAGCAATCAGCCCCAGCATTTT; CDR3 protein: CATSEGDRGSNQPQHF
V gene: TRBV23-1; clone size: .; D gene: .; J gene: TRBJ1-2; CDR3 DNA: TGCGCCAGCAGTCAATCTCCTCTCTCCCCCTGTGGCTACACCTTC; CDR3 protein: CASSQSPLSPCGYTF
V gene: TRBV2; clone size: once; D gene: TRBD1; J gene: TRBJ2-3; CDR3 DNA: TGTGCCAGCAGTGTGGACAGGGGGCCATCAGATACGCAGTATTTT; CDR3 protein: CASSVDRGPSDTQYF
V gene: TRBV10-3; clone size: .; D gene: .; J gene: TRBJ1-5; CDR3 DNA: TGTGCCATCAGTGAGTTGGGAAGTCAGCCCCAGCATTTT; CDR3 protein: CAISELGSQPQHF
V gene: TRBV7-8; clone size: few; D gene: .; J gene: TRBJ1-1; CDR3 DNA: TGTGCCAGCAGTTCAGCCGGGGGGGAAGCTTTCTTT; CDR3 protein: CASSSAGGEAFF
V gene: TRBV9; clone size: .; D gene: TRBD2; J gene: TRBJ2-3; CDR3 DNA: TGTGCCAGCAGCGGGACTAGCCCTCATCAGTATTTT; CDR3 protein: CASSGTSPHQYF
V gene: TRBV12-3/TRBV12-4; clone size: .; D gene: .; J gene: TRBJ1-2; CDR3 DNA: TGTGCCAGCAGTTCTCGGACGGCTAACTATGGCTACACCTTC; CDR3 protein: CASSSRTANYGYTF
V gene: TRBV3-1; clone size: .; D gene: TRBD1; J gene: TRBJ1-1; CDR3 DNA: TGTGCCAGCAGCCAAGCCCGACAGGGCGGGGGAGCTTTCTTT; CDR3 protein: CASSQARQGGGAFF